The present entry profiles one T cell receptor beta chain with its context. As yet, its antigen is unknown. Treatment noted: over 15 received Ad26.COV2.S at low or high dose, single or two shots; about 5 received placebo; per-sample allocation not given. At day 63 after the first vaccine or placebo injection, samples were drawn. Boston supplied an adult donor aged 18-55 years. Clones were read by immunoSEQ multiplex PCR, and TCRdb kept only the in-frame ones, dropping some. The repertoire includes roughly 350,000 clones, 80% to 90% of them detected once, and approximately 5% sits in the top ten. The data are from a study of Ad26.COV2.S vaccination and SARS-CoV-2 variants. General observations from the study: Measurements of TCR breadth and depth may have given underestimates of the total T cell responses. Comparable non-spike TCR breadth was observed in vaccine and placebo recipients.

This CDR3 contains 13 residues. Germline assignment: CDR1 LGHDT and CDR2 YNNKEL (reference sequence). Trimming pared 2 bases from V and 2 bases from J, leaving 5 bases between. This TCR came from a person between 18 and 65 years old who received the Ad26.COV2.S COVID-19 vaccine or a placebo. Sequencing used peripheral blood, obtained in a trial of Ad26.COV2.S vaccine versus placebo. The gene calls are TRBV3-1 (or the pseudogene TRBV3-2) and TRBJ2-3, with D hard to call. CDR3: CASSQNPTDTQYF. DNA for the CDR3: TGTGCCAGCAGCCAAAACCCCACAGATACGCAGTATTTT.